Presented here are 12 T cell receptor beta chains from one specimen sequenced in a study of blood T cell repertoires in COVID-19 (TCRdb year 2020). Libraries came from the immunoSEQ multiplex PCR assay. The clones in this table, taken by TCRdb from immuneACCESS, are in-frame only. Not every clone is retained; where verified, under half of the shortfall comes from an unresolved V gene, and the cause of the rest is unknown. Within this sample are 300,000 to 350,000 clones, with around 87% of them counted one time only. Roughly 6.3% of the sample is in the top ten clones. The sample comprised peripheral blood. The receptors were sampled from a woman in her 50s with COVID-19, enrolled during active disease.

This chain connects TRBV9 to TRBJ2-5; TRBD2 might be the D (5 bases). This CDR3 comprises 14 residues. The germline V and J ends were trimmed by 4 bases and 3 bases, with 13 bases remaining between them. From germline, CDR1 is SGDLS and CDR2 YYNGEE. The CDR3 sequence is CASSSRSGEETQYF. The CDR3 DNA reads TGTGCCAGCAGCTCCCGGAGCGGAGAAGAGACCCAGTACTTC.

The table lists this clone with a few counts. The genes are TRBV9 and TRBJ2-5; 9 bases line up with TRBD2. V trimming: 4 bases; J trimming: 5 bases; junction bases outside the gene matches: 9. The CDR3 loop spans 15 amino acids. CDR1 is SGDLS and CDR2 is YYNGEE in the germline V gene. CDR3 amino acids: CASSFLAGWSETQYF. In DNA form, the CDR3 reads TGTGCCAGCAGCTTCCTAGCGGGATGGAGCGAGACCCAGTACTTC.

This clone appeared a single time. The gene calls are TRBV19 and TRBJ1-1, with TRBD1 matching 9 bases. The germline gives CDR1 LNHDA, CDR2 SQIVND (reference sequence). This CDR3 region has 13 residues. Unmatched junction bases numbered 1, after V lost 3 bases and J lost 5 bases. The CDR3 sequence is CASSMGTGTEAFF. The CDR3 nucleotides are TGTGCCAGTAGTATGGGGACAGGGACTGAAGCTTTCTTT.

CDR3: CASSLGLAGAQETQYF. The CDR3, as DNA: TGTGCCAGCAGCTTAGGTCTAGCGGGGGCACAAGAGACCCAGTACTTC. The gene calls are TRBV7-2 and TRBJ2-5; the match to TRBD2 covers 10 bases. Germline-derived CDR1 and CDR2 are SGHTA and FQGNSA. The V and J ends lost 1 base and 2 bases, in that order; junction bases with no gene match: 4. This CDR3 is 16 amino acids long. The full variable domain, in which reference TRBV7-2 and TRBJ2-5 provide the parts outside the CDR3, is GAGVSQSPSNKVTEKGKDVELRCDPISGHTALYWYRQSLGQGLEFLIYFQGNSAPDKSGLPSDRFSAERTGGSVSTLTIQRTQQEDSAVYLCASSLGLAGAQETQYFGPGTRLLVL.

The chain employs TRBV7-9 and TRBJ1-3; 8 bases match TRBD1. Losses at the gene ends were 5 bases for V and 1 base for J; bases not matched to a gene: 7. The CDR3 has 16 residues. The germline V gene has CDR1 SEHNR and CDR2 FQNEAQ (reference sequence). This CDR3 reads CASSADRGFSGNTIYF. The CDR3 coding sequence is TGTGCCAGCAGCGCAGACAGGGGTTTTTCTGGAAACACCATATATTTT.

The rearrangement uses TRBV10-2 and TRBJ2-5; TRBD2 agrees at 11 bases. CDR1 WSHSY and CDR2 SAAADI come from the germline V gene. Germline trimming cut 6 bases from V and 5 bases from J; bases unmatched to any gene: 5. The CDR3 spans 14 residues. CDR3 sequence: CASRTSGSTETQYF. The CDR3, as DNA: TGCGCCAGCAGAACTAGCGGGAGTACGGAGACCCAGTACTTC.

This clone was counted between two and nine times. The V and J genes are TRBV30 and TRBJ1-5; TRBD1 matches at 7 bases. This CDR3 has 14 amino acids. Trimming cost V 3 bases and J 3 bases; bases outside gene matches: 5. CDR1 and CDR2 from the germline V gene are GTSNPN and SVGIG (reference sequence). This chain's CDR3 is CAWRGTENNQPQHF. Here the CDR3 DNA reads TGTGCCTGGAGAGGGACAGAGAACAATCAGCCCCAGCATTTT.

The rearrangement joins TRBV5-1 to TRBJ2-5, with TRBD2 matching 12 bases. The CDR3 contains 16 residues. V gave up 4 bases and J gave up 4 bases; unmatched junction bases: 8. Germline V gives CDR1 SGHRS, CDR2 YFSETQ. The chain's CDR3 is CASSPGLAGFGETQYF. CDR3 nucleotide sequence: TGCGCCAGCAGCCCAGGACTAGCGGGATTCGGAGAGACCCAGTACTTC.

The CDR3 reads CASSPGWREQYF. DNA for the CDR3: TGTGCCAGCAGCCCCGGGTGGAGGGAGCAGTACTTC. The chain combines TRBV11-3 with TRBJ2-7, with D tentatively TRBD2 (5 bases). V dropped 5 bases and J dropped 7 bases, with 12 bases sitting between them. The CDR3 has 12 amino acids. Germline V CDR1 and CDR2: SGHNT, YENEEA.

The rearrangement uses TRBV30 and TRBJ1-5; TRBD1 matches at 10 bases. After removal of 4 bases from V and 5 bases from J, the junction contained 5 bases not matched to a gene. Germline V gene lookup returns CDR1 GTSNPN and CDR2 SVGIG (reference sequence). The CDR3 has 14 residues. The chain's CDR3 is CAWKGDRGDQPQHF. CDR3 nucleotide sequence: TGTGCCTGGAAAGGGGACAGGGGAGATCAGCCCCAGCATTTT.

This chain connects TRBV6-5 to TRBJ1-1; weak D call: TRBD1 (5 bases). Germline V gene data show CDR1 as MNHEY and CDR2 as SVGAGI. Trimming shortened V by 4 bases and J by 4 bases, and 16 bases separated the two germline ends. The CDR3 length is 15 residues. CDR3 nucleotide sequence: TGTGCCAGCAGTTCCAGATTGCAGGGCGGCACTGAAGCTTTCTTT. Translated: CASSSRLQGGTEAFF.

The chain has TRBV15 and TRBJ2-5, with D maybe TRBD1 (5 bases). Germline V gene sequence: CDR1 LNHNV, CDR2 YYDKDF (reference sequence). The CDR3 extends over 16 amino acids. Trimming took off 3 bases at V and 2 bases at J, with 16 bases between the two ends. The DNA for the CDR3 is TGTGCCACCAGCAGTGGTTTGACAGCAGTACAAGAGACCCAGTACTTC. Translation gives CATSSGLTAVQETQYF.